Below are 11 T cell receptor beta chains sequenced from a single sample in a study of shared clonotypes between healthy human individuals (dated by TCRdb to the early 2020s). CD8 naive samples consisted of CD45RO-negative cells that were positively selected for CCR7, yielding a CD45RA+CCR7+ population without TemRA cells. To prepare the library, the immunoSEQ multiplex PCR assay was applied. TCRdb limited this immuneACCESS table to in-frame rearrangements with V and J called. A share of clones is missing; checked studies link under half to unresolved V genes, and the rest is unexplained. The sample table lists roughly 2.1 million clones, approximately 94% of them with a count of one. Together, the top ten hold more than 1.5% of the sample. Sequenced material: naive CD8+ T cells from PBMCs. The cell subset or site label, read with the paper, signifies: CD45RA+CCR7+. The receptor set was obtained from a man younger than 30 in good health. Some clones in this sample may be carry-over from other donors' samples.

CDR3 amino acids: CASSPSRGATGELFF. CDR3 nucleotides: TGTGCCAGCTCACCTAGCCGGGGCGCGACGGGGGAGCTGTTTTTT. The chain links TRBV18 to TRBJ2-2, with D possibly called TRBD1 or TRBD2 (5 bases each). Trimming shortened V by 3 bases and J by 8 bases, and 16 bases separated the two germline ends. The CDR3 length is 15 residues. Germline V CDR1 and CDR2: KGHSH, LQKENI. Full variable domain (remainder filled in from reference TRBV18 and TRBJ2-2): NAGVMQNPRHLVRRRGQEARLRCSPMKGHSHVYWYRQLPEEGLKFMVYLQKENIIDESGMPKERFSAEFPKEGPSILRIQQVVRGDSAAYFCASSPSRGATGELFFGEGSRLTVL.

V and J are TRBV4-1 and TRBJ2-3; 10 bases match TRBD2. The CDR3 contains 16 residues. With 3 bases clipped from V and 4 bases from J, the junction kept 7 bases outside the gene matches. CDR1 is MGHRA and CDR2 is YSYEKL in the germline V gene. This chain's CDR3 is CASSHLAGGGPDTQYF. CDR3 DNA sequence: TGCGCCAGCAGCCACTTAGCGGGAGGCGGTCCAGATACGCAGTATTTT.

The rearrangement links TRBV7-9 to TRBJ2-7; maybe TRBD2 (5 bases). V was shortened by 6 bases and J by 3 bases, with 15 bases between the two germline ends. This CDR3 spans 14 amino acids. From germline, CDR1 is SEHNR and CDR2 FQNEAQ (reference sequence). The CDR3 coding sequence is TGTGCCAGCAGTCCACAAGGACTTCTCTACGAGCAGTACTTC. Translated: CASSPQGLLYEQYF.

The chain couples TRBV19 to TRBJ1-3; D unclear. Germline loops: CDR1 LNHDA, CDR2 SQIVND (reference sequence). V lost 5 bases to trimming and J lost 0 bases, with 14 bases between them. The CDR3 covers 16 residues. As DNA, the CDR3 is TGTGCCAGTAGTCCGTTAAGCCGGGACTCTGGAAACACCATATATTTT. It translates to CASSPLSRDSGNTIYF.

Notes on this clone: Other DNA sequences of this sample code for an identical CDR3. This chain uses TRBV27 with TRBJ2-7; D may be TRBD1 (5 bases). The CDR3 covers 12 residues. The V end lost 5 bases, the J end lost 4 bases, and 9 bases lay between the germline ends. CDR1 and CDR2 from the germline V gene are MNHEY and SMNVEV (reference sequence). CDR3 region: CASSVRGYEQYF. The CDR3 nucleotides are TGTGCCAGCAGTGTAAGGGGTTACGAGCAGTACTTC.

The chain recombines TRBV10-1 with TRBJ1-1, with D possibly TRBD1 on 6 matching bases. Germline CDR1 reads WNHNN; CDR2 reads SYGVQD (reference sequence). This CDR3 contains 15 residues. The V end was cut by 2 bases, the J end by 1 base, with 11 bases between. CDR3 region: CASSERTESNTEAFF. The CDR3 bases are TGCGCCAGCAGTGAGAGGACAGAATCGAACACTGAAGCTTTCTTT.

The chain recombines TRBV7-9 with TRBJ2-1, with 7 positions matching TRBD2. This CDR3 is built from 15 residues. Germline V gene lookup returns CDR1 SEHNR and CDR2 FQNEAQ (reference sequence). V was pared by 4 bases and J by 4 bases, with 7 bases of the junction left unmatched. The CDR3 reads CASSSGTIAYNEQFF. CDR3 coding DNA: TGTGCCAGCAGCTCCGGGACTATAGCATACAATGAGCAGTTCTTC.

The chain recombines TRBV7-2 with TRBJ2-2; 13 nucleotides align to TRBD2. V was clipped by 7 bases and J by 7 bases; unmatched bases: 6. The CDR3 consists of 15 residues. Germline-derived CDR1 and CDR2 are SGHTA and FQGNSA. CDR3 protein: CASTLAGGPGGELFF. The CDR3 coding sequence is TGTGCCAGCACACTAGCGGGAGGGCCCGGCGGGGAGCTGTTTTTT. The full variable domain, in which reference TRBV7-2 and TRBJ2-2 provide the parts outside the CDR3, is GAGVSQSPSNKVTEKGKDVELRCDPISGHTALYWYRQSLGQGLEFLIYFQGNSAPDKSGLPSDRFSAERTGGSVSTLTIQRTQQEDSAVYLCASTLAGGPGGELFFGEGSRLTVL.

V gene TRBV19 combines with J gene TRBJ2-3; D may be TRBD2 (6 bases). V shed 5 bases and J shed 2 bases, with 8 bases lying between them. There are 13 residues in the CDR3. The germline gives CDR1 LNHDA, CDR2 SQIVND (reference sequence). DNA of the CDR3: TGTGCCAGTAGTTGGCGGGACACAGATACGCAGTATTTT. Encoded protein: CASSWRDTDTQYF.

CDR3 loop: CASSLRRGPYTNEKLFF. Written as DNA, the CDR3 is TGTGCCAGCAGTTTGCGCAGGGGCCCTTATACTAATGAAAAACTGTTTTTT. The rearrangement links TRBV27 to TRBJ1-4; D perhaps matches TRBD1 (6 bases). The V gene's germline CDR1 is MNHEY and CDR2 SMNVEV (reference sequence). The ends were cut back, 3 bases at V and 2 bases at J, with 16 bases in the middle. This CDR3 spans 17 amino acids.

This clone occurred once. The CDR3 protein is CASSFWAGAHEQFF. DNA of the CDR3: TGTGCCAGCAGTTTTTGGGCAGGGGCCCATGAGCAGTTCTTC. J is TRBJ2-1 and V is TRBV27; a possible D gene is TRBD1 (6 bases). V shed 3 bases and J shed 8 bases, with 14 bases lying between them. This CDR3 has 14 amino acids. Germline V lookup: CDR1 MNHEY, CDR2 SMNVEV (reference sequence).